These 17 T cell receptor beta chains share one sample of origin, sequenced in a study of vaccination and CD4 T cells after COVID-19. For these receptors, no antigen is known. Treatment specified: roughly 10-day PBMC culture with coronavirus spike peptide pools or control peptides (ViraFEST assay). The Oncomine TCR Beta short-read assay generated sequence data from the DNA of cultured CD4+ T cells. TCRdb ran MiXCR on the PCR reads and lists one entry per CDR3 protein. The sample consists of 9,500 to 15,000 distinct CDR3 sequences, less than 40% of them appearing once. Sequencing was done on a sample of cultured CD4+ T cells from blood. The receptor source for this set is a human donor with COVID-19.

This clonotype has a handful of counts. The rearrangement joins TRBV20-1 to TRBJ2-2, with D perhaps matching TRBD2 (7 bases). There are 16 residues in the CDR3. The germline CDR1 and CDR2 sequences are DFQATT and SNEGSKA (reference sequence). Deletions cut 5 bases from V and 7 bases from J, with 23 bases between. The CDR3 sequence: CSAHRRGGGLGGELFF. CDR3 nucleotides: TGCAGTGCTCATCGGAGAGGGGGAGGGTTAGGCGGGGAGCTGTTTTTT.

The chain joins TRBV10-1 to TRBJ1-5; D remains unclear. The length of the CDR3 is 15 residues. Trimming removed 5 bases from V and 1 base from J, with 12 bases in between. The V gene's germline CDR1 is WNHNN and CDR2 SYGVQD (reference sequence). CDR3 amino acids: CASSPKTESNQPQHF. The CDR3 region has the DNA TGCGCCAGCAGTCCAAAGACGGAGAGCAATCAGCCCCAGCATTTT.

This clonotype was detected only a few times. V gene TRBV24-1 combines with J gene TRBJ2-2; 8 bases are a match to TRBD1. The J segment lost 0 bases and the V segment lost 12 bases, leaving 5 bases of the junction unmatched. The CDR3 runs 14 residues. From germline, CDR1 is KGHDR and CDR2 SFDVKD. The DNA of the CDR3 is TGTGCCGCGTCGGACAGGGCGAACACCGGGGAGCTGTTTTTT. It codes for CAASDRANTGELFF.

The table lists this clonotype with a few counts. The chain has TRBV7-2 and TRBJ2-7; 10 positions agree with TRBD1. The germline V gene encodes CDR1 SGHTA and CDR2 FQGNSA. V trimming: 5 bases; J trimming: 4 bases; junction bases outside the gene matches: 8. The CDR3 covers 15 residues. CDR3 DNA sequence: TGTGCCAGCAGCCCGAGGACAGGGGGAAAGTACGAGCAGTACTTC. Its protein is CASSPRTGGKYEQYF.

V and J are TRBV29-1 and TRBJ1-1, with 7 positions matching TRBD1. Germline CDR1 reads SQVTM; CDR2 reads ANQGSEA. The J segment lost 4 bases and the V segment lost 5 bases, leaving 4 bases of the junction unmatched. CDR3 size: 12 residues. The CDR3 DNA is TGCAGCGTTAGACAGGGTAGCACTGAAGCTTTCTTT. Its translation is CSVRQGSTEAFF.

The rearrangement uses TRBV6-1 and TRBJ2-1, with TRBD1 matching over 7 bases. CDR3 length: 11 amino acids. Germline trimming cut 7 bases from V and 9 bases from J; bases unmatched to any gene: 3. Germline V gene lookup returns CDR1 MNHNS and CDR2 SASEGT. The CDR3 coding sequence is TGTGCCAGCACCGACAGGGTTGAGCAGTTCTTC. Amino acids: CASTDRVEQFF.

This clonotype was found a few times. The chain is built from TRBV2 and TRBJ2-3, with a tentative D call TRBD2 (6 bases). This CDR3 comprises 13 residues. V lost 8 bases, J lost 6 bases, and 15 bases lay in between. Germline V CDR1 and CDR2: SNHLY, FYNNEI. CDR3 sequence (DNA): TGTGCCAGCGCAGTGGAGGGCGTGGATACGCAGTATTTT. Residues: CASAVEGVDTQYF.

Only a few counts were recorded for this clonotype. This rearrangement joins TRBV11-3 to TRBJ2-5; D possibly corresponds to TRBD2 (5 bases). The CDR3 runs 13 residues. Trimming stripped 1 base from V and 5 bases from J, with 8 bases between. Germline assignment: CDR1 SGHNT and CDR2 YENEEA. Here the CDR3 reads CASSLVLAETQYF. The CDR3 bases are TGTGCCAGCAGCTTAGTCCTAGCTGAGACCCAGTACTTC.

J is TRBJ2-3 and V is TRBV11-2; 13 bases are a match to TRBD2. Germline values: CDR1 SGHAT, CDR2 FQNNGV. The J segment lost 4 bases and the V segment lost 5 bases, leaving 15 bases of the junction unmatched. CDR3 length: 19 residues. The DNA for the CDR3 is TGTGCCAGCAGCCCCAACTTCGCACTAGCGGGGGGGCGTGCAGATACGCAGTATTTT. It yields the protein CASSPNFALAGGRADTQYF.

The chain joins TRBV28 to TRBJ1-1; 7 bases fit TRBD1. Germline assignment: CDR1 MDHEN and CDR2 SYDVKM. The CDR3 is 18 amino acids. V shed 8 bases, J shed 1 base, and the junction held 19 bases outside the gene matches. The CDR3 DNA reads TGTGCCAGCCATTCAACCGGGGCAGGGGGATTTTCGAACACTGAAGCTTTCTTT. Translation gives CASHSTGAGGFSNTEAFF. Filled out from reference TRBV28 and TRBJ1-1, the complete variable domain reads DVKVTQSSRYLVKRTGEKVFLECVQDMDHENMFWYRQDPGLGLRLIYFSYDVKMKEKGDIPEGYSVSREKKERFSLILESASTNQTSMYLCASHSTGAGGFSNTEAFFGQGTRLTVV.

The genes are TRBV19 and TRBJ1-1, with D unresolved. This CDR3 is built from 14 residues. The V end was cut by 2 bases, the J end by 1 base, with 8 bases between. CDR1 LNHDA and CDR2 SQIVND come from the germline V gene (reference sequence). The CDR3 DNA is TGTGCCAGTAGTATAATAGCTGGGAACACTGAAGCTTTCTTT. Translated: CASSIIAGNTEAFF.

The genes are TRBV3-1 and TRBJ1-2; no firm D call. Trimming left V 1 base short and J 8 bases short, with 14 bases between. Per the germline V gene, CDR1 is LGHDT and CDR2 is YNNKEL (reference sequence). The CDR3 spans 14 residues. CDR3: CASSQVRREGGYTF. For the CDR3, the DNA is TGTGCCAGCAGCCAAGTGAGGCGGGAAGGGGGCTACACCTTC.

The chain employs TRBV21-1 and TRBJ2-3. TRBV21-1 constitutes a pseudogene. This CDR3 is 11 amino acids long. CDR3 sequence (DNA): TGTGCCGGCAGCAACCCGGATACGCAGTATTTT. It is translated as CAGSNPDTQYF.

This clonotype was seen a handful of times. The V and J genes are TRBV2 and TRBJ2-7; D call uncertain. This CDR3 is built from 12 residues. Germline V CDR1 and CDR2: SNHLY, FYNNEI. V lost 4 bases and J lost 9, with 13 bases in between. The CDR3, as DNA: TGTGCCAGCAGTGTGGTTTCGGTATGGCAGTACTTC. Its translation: CASSVVSVWQYF.

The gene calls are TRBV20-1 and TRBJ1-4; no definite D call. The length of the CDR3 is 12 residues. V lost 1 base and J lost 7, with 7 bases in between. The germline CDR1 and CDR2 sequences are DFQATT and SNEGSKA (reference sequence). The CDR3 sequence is CSARGHGEKLFF. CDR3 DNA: TGCAGTGCTAGAGGCCACGGTGAAAAACTGTTTTTT.

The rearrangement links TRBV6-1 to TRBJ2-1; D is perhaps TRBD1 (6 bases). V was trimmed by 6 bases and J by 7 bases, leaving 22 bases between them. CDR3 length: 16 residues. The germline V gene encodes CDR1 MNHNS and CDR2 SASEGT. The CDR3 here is CASRGRDTNFGNEQFF. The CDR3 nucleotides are TGTGCCAGCAGAGGACGGGACACCAATTTTGGGAATGAGCAGTTCTTC.

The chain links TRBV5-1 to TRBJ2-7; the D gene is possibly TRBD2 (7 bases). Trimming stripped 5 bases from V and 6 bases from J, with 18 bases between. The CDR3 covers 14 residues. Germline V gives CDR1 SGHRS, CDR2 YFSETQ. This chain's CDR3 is CASRREGSGVEQYF. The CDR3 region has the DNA TGCGCCAGCAGGAGGGAGGGGTCAGGGGTCGAGCAGTACTTC.